This T cell receptor beta chain was obtained from a study of cytotoxic CD8 clonotypes in ibrutinib-treated CLL. Whole-study context: After treatment lasting a median roughly eleven months, range 6 to 36, response samples were collected.

Profiling relied on immunoSEQ multiplex PCR, and the TCRdb table lists in-frame clones only, not all of them. The sample includes about 50,000 clones, roughly 63% of them seen just once. This clone has just a few counts. Its target is unknown. CDR1 and CDR2 from the germline V gene are MNHEY and SMNVEV (reference sequence). Losses at the gene ends were 5 bases for V and 4 bases for J; bases not matched to a gene: 5. CDR3 size: 15 residues. Study-level points and caveats: Upon ibrutinib response clonality rose, and upon progression it fell back toward baseline. Sampling of sustained-remission and progressing patients occurred at differing times.

The chain employs TRBV27 and TRBJ1-1; 12 nucleotides match TRBD1. The receptor was derived from a human donor with chronic lymphocytic leukemia. The sequencing used PBMCs, collected after 24 months of ibrutinib treatment. The CDR3 sequence is CASSPRDRGPTEAFF. The CDR3 bases are TGTGCCAGCAGTCCGAGGGACAGGGGGCCCACTGAAGCTTTCTTT.